These T cell receptor beta chains were read from a single sample in a study of immune characterization of retroperitoneal liposarcoma. TCRdb fed the PCR reads into MiXCR, producing one record per CDR3 protein. The sample contains 9,500 to 13,000 distinct CDR3 sequences, 27% of which appear only once. Source material: tumor tissue. The receptors come from a male donor with retroperitoneal liposarcoma. Each CDR3 is given with its conserved first and last residue. Not all rows give a size; the values are once, few, many and, for expanded clones, a class.

clone_size	v_call	j_call	cdr3_aa
many	TRBV6-1	TRBJ2-3	CASSYFSGRATDTQYF
NA	TRBV6-6	TRBJ2-2	CASSYTLFGGDGELFF
NA	TRBV10-3	TRBJ2-2	CATLASKNTGELFF
NA	TRBV7-6	TRBJ1-5	CASSSWGNQPQHF
medium-sized	TRBV11-3	TRBJ2-1	CASSSSGQGARNEQFF
many	TRBV7-2	TRBJ1-5	CASSLGSGARYQPQHF
NA	TRBV12-3/TRBV12-4	TRBJ2-2	CASTPTGNTGELFF
medium-sized	TRBV6-1	TRBJ2-2	CASSVGVGGNTGELFF
many	TRBV12-3/TRBV12-4	TRBJ2-4	CASSPGLAGGPRQYF
many	TRBV11-2	TRBJ2-4	CASSFSPRTDEQYF
NA	TRBV6-1	NA	CASSAPTGSRYYEQYF
many	TRBV6-6	TRBJ1-4	CASSYAGDGGEKLFF
NA	TRBV4-1	TRBJ2-3	CASSQRDRAGDTQYF
many	TRBV6-6	NA	CASSYLGGTYEQYF
medium-sized	TRBV27	TRBJ1-5	CASSRIGNQPQHF
many	TRBV27	NA	CASSPPRGEQYF
few	TRBV12-3/TRBV12-4	TRBJ2-1	CASSSSDRLYEQFF
many	TRBV6-1	TRBJ2-1	CATATSGGNEQFF
few	TRBV12-3/TRBV12-4	TRBJ2-5	CASKPEANEQYF
medium-sized	TRBV11-2	TRBJ2-3	CASSPRDRVSDTQYF
NA	TRBV6-1	TRBJ2-1	CASSYFADNEQFF
few	TRBV11-2	TRBJ2-3	CATLPENTQYF
NA	TRBV12-3/TRBV12-4	TRBJ2-1	CASSFWGEPYYNEQFF
few	TRBV7-3	TRBJ2-5	CASSRTGAEETQYF
once	TRBV7-2	TRBJ2-3	CASSPTPSTQYF
NA	TRBV12-3/TRBV12-4	TRBJ2-5	CASSQTGDLPQYF
few	TRBV7-9	TRBJ1-1	CASEQGGNTEAFF
few	TRBV6-1	TRBJ2-5	CASRKTSGSSYNEQYF